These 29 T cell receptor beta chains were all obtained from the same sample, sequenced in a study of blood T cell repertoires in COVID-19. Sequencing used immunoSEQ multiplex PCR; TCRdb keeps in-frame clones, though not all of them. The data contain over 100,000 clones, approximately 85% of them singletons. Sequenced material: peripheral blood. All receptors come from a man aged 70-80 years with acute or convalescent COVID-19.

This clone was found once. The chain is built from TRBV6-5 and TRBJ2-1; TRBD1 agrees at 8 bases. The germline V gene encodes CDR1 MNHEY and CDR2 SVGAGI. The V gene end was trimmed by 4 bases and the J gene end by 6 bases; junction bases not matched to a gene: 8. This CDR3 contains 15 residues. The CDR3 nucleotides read TGTGCCAGCAGTTCAAACAGGGGGAGATTCAATGAGCAGTTCTTC. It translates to CASSSNRGRFNEQFF.

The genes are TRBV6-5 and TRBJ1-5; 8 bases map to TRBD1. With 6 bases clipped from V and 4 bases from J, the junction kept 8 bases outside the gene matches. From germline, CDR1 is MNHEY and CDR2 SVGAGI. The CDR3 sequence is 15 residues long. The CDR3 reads CASRTGQGRNQPQHF. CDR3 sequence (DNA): TGTGCCAGCAGAACCGGACAGGGAAGGAATCAGCCCCAGCATTTT.

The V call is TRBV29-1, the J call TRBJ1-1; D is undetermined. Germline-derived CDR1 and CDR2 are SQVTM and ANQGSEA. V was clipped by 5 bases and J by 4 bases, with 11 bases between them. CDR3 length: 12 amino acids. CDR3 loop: CSVSSGPTEAFF. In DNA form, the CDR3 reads TGCAGCGTTTCAAGCGGCCCCACTGAAGCTTTCTTT.

The CDR3 spells CASSQGGGWVSGANVLTF. In nucleotides, the CDR3 is TGCGCCAGCAGTCAAGGCGGGGGGTGGGTCTCTGGGGCCAACGTCCTGACTTTC. The chain is built from TRBV23-1 and TRBJ2-6; 8 nucleotides align to TRBD2. TRBV23-1 is marked as an open reading frame, function uncertain. The trim removed 2 bases at V and 0 bases at J, leaving 6 bases unmatched. This CDR3 contains 18 residues.

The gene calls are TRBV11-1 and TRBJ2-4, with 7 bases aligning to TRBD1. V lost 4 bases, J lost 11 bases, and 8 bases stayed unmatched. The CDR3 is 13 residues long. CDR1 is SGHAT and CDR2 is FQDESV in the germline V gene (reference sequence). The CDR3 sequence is CASSSSRDSFQYF. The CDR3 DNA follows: TGTGCCAGCAGCTCGAGTCGGGACAGCTTTCAGTACTTC. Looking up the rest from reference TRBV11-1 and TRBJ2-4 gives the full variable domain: EAEVAQSPRYKITEKSQAVAFWCDPISGHATLYWYRQILGQGPELLVQFQDESVVDDSQLPKDRFSAERLKGVDSTLKIQPAELGDSAMYLCASSSSRDSFQYFGAGTRLSVL.

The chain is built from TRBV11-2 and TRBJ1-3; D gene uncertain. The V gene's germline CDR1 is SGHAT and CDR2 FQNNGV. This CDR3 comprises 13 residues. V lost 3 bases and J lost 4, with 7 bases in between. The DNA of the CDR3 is TGTGCCAGCAGCTTGCGTCAAGGAAACACCATATATTTT. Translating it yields CASSLRQGNTIYF. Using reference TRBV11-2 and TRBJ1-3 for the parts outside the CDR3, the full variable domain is EAGVAQSPRYKIIEKRQSVAFWCNPISGHATLYWYQQILGQGPKLLIQFQNNGVVDDSQLPKDRFSAERLKGVDSTLKIQPAKLEDSAVYLCASSLRQGNTIYFGEGSWLTVV.

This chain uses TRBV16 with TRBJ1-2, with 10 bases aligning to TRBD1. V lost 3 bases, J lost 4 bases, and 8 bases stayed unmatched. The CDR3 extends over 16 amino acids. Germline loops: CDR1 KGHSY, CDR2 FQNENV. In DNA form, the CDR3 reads TGTGCCAGCAGCCATGGCAAGACAGGGGGCGGCTATGGCTACACCTTC. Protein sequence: CASSHGKTGGGYGYTF. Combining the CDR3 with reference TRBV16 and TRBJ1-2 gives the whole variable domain GEEVAQTPKHLVRGEGQKAKLYCAPIKGHSYVFWYQQVLKNEFKFLISFQNENVFDETGMPKERFSAKCLPNSPCSLEIQATKLEDSAVYFCASSHGKTGGGYGYTFGSGTRLTVV.

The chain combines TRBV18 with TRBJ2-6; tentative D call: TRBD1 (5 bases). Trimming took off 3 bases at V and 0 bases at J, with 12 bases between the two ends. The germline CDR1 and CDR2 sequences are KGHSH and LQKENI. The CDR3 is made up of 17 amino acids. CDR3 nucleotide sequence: TGTGCCAGCTCACCCCTGACAGTTAACTCTGGGGCCAACGTCCTGACTTTC. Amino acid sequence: CASSPLTVNSGANVLTF.

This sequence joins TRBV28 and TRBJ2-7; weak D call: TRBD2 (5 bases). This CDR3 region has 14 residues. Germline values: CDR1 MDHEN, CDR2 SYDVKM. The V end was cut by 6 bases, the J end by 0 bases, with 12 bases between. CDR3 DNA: TGTGCCAGCAGGGCGGGTAGCTTCTCCTACGAGCAGTACTTC. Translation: CASRAGSFSYEQYF.

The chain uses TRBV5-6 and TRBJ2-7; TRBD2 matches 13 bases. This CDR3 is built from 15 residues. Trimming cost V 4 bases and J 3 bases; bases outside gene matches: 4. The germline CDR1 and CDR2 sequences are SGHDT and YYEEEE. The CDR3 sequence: CASSRTSGSFYEQYF. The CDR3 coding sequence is TGTGCCAGCAGCCGGACTAGCGGGAGTTTCTACGAGCAGTACTTC.

The CDR3 spells CASSKRWNSPLHF. CDR3 DNA sequence: TGTGCCAGTAGTAAACGGTGGAATTCACCCCTCCACTTT. This sequence joins TRBV19 and TRBJ1-6; no firm D call. Germline lookup yields CDR1 LNHDA and CDR2 SQIVND (reference sequence). The V end lost 4 bases, the J end lost 7 bases, and 8 bases lay between the germline ends. The CDR3 length is 13 residues.

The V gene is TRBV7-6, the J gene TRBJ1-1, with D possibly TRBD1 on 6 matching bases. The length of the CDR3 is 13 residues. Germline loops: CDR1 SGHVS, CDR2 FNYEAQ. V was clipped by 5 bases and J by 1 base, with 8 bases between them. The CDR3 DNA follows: TGTGCCAGCAGCCAGGGACAGAACACTGAAGCTTTCTTT. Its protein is CASSQGQNTEAFF.

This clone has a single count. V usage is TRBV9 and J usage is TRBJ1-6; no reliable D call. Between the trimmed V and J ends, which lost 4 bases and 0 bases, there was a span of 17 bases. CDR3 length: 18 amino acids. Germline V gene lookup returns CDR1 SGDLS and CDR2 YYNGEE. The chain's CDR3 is CASSTTDGGSSYNSPLHF. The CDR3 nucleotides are TGTGCCAGCAGCACCACGGACGGAGGAAGCTCCTATAATTCACCCCTCCACTTT.

The chain's CDR3 is CATSRDGNEQFF. The CDR3 DNA reads TGTGCCACCAGCAGAGACGGGAATGAGCAGTTCTTC. V is TRBV15 and J is TRBJ2-1; no reliable D call. V shed 0 bases and J shed 7 bases, with 4 bases lying between them. In germline, CDR1 is LNHNV, CDR2 YYDKDF (reference sequence). This CDR3 is 12 amino acids long.

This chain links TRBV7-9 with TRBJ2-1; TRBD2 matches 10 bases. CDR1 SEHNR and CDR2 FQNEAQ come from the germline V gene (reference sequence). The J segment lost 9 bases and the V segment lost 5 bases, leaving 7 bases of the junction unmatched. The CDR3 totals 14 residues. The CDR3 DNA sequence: TGTGCCAGCAGCCCCACTAGCGGGATATCTGAGCAGTTCTTC. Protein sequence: CASSPTSGISEQFF.

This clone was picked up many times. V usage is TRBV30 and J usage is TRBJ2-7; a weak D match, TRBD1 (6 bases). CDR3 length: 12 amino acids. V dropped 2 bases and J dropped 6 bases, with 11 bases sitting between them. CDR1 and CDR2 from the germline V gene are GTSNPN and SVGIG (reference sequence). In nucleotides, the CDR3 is TGTGCCTGGAGTCACAGGGTAACCGAGCAGTACTTC. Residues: CAWSHRVTEQYF.

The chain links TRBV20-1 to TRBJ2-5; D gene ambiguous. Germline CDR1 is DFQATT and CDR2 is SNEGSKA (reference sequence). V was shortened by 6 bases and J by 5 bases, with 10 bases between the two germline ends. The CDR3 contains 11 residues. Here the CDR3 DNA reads TGCAGTGCCACAGTGTTCGAGACCCAGTACTTC. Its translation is CSATVFETQYF.

Here the CDR3 reads CASSLLPSAGDPSEQYF. DNA for the CDR3: TGTGCCAGCAGTTTACTCCCCTCAGCGGGAGATCCTTCCGAGCAGTACTTC. The genes are TRBV27 and TRBJ2-7, with 8 positions matching TRBD2. CDR1 is MNHEY and CDR2 is SMNVEV in the germline V gene (reference sequence). The V gene end was trimmed by 2 bases and the J gene end by 6 bases; junction bases not matched to a gene: 15. This CDR3 has 17 residues.

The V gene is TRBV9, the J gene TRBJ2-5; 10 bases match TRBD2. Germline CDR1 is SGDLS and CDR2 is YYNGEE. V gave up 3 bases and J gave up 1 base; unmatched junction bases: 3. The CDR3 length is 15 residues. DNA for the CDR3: TGTGCCAGCAGCGGTAGCGGGAGGCCCCAAGAGACCCAGTACTTC. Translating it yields CASSGSGRPQETQYF.

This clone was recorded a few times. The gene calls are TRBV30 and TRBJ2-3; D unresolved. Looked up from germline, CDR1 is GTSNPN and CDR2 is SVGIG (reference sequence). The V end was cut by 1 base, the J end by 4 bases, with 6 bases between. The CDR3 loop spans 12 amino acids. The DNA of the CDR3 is TGTGCCTGGAGTGAAAGCTCAGATACGCAGTATTTT. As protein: CAWSESSDTQYF.

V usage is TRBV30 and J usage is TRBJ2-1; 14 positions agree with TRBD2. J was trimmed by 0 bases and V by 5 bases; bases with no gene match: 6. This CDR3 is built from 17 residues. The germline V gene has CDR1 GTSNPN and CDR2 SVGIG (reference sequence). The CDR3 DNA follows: TGTGCCTGGCGGACTAGCGGGGGGTCGAGCTCCTACAATGAGCAGTTCTTC. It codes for CAWRTSGGSSSYNEQFF.

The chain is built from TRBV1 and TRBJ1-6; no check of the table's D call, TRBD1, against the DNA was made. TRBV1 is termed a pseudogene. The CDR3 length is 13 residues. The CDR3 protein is CTSSPYRESPLHF. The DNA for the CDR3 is TGCACCAGCAGCCCTTACAGAGAATCACCCCTCCACTTT.

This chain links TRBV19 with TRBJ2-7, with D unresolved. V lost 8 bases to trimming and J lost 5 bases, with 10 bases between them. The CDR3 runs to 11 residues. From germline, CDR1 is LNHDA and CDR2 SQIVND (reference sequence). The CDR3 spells CASPGLDEQYF. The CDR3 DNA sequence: TGTGCCAGTCCTGGCCTTGACGAGCAGTACTTC.

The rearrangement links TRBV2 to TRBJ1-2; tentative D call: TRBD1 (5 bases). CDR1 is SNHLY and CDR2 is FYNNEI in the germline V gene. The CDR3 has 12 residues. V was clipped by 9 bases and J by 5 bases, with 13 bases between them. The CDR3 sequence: CASLQAQYGYTF. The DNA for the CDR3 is TGTGCCAGTCTACAGGCGCAGTATGGCTACACCTTC. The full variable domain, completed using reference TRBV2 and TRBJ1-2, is EPEVTQTPSHQVTQMGQEVILRCVPISNHLYFYWYRQILGQKVEFLVSFYNNEISEKSEIFDDQFSVERPDGSNFTLKIRSTKLEDSAMYFCASLQAQYGYTFGSGTRLTVV.

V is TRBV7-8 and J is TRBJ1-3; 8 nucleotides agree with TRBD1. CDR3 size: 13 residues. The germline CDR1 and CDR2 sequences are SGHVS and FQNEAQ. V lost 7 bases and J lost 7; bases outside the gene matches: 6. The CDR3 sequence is CASNRGDLNTIYF. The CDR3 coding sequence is TGTGCCAGCAACAGGGGGGACTTGAACACCATATATTTT.

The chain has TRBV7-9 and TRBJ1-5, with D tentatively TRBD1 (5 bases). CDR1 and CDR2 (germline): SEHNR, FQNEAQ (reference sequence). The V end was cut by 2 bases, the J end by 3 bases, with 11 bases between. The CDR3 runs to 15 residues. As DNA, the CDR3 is TGTGCCAGCAGCTTACAGGGTACTCCCAATCAGCCCCAGCATTTT. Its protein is CASSLQGTPNQPQHF.

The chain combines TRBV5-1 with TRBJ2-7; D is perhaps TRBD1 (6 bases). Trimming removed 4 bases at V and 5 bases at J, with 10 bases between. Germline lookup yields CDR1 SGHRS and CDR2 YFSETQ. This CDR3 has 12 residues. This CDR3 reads CASSIQGDEQYF. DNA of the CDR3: TGCGCCAGCAGCATACAGGGCGACGAGCAGTACTTC.

As DNA, the CDR3 is TGTGCCAGCAGGAGGGGGGACAGGGGGCGGAATGGTGCTGGCTACACCTTC. This encodes CASRRGDRGRNGAGYTF. This chain connects TRBV2 to TRBJ1-2; 12 bases align to TRBD1. The CDR3 sequence is 17 residues long. The trim removed 6 bases at V and 7 bases at J, leaving 15 bases unmatched. Germline lookup yields CDR1 SNHLY and CDR2 FYNNEI.

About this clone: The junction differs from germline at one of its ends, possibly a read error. DNA for the CDR3: TGCAGTGCCTACCGCTCTACGGGGTGGGTCTTC. Protein: CSAYRSTGWVF. This chain uses TRBV20-1 with TRBJ2-1, with TRBD2 as a possible D gene (5 bases). The CDR3 consists of 11 residues. Looked up from germline, CDR1 is DFQATT and CDR2 is SNEGSKA (reference sequence).